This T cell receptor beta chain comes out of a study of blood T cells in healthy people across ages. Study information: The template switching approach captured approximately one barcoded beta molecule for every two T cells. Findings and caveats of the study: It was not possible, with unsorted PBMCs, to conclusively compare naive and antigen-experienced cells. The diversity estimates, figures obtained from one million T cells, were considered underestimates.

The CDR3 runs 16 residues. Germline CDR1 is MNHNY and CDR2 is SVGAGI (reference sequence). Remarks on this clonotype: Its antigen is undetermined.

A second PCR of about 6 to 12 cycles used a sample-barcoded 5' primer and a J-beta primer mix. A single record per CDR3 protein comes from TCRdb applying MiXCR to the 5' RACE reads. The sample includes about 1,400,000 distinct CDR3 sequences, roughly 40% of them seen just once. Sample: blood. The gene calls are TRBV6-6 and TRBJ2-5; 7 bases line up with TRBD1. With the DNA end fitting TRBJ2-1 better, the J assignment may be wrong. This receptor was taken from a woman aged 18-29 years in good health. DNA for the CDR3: TGTGCCAGCAGCCGACAGACAGGGCCCCTCCAAGAGACCCAGTTCTTC. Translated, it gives CASSRQTGPLQETQFF.